This note documents a single T cell receptor beta chain sequence. Its matching antigen is unknown. Germline values: CDR1 SGHTA, CDR2 FQGNSA. Trimming took 5 bases from V and 0 from J, leaving 10 bases between them. The CDR3 consists of 14 residues. These data are taken from a study of cytomegalovirus exposure and HLA in healthy donors. Study outcomes and limitations: Trimming of TCR beta V- and J-genes showed a link, identified in a later analysis, to a missense DCLRE1C variant. Researchers had no immune exposure information except CMV serostatus available. The authors judged a highly shared variant cluster likely a sequencing artifact. Analyzed later, most CMV-associated TCR beta chains appeared HLA-restricted.

The PCR employed 60 Vbeta primers together with 13 Jbeta primers. The repertoire was sequenced with immunoSEQ multiplex PCR; TCRdb's copy has only in-frame clones and lacks some. This table has 150,000 or so clones, 60% to 80% appearing once. The sequence was collected from a male donor in good health and CMV-seronegative. The sequenced material came from PBMCs. This chain uses TRBV7-2 with TRBJ1-1; D remains unclear. The CDR3 nucleotides are TGTGCCAGCAGCCCTTTGTCAGTGAACACTGAAGCTTTCTTT. It is translated as CASSPLSVNTEAFF.